One sample yielded the 5 T cell receptor beta chains listed below, sequenced in a study of spatial heterogeneity in lung cancer. General study results and limits: In tumors, expanded intratumoral alpha and beta TCR counts tracked mutation counts.

TCRdb passed the 5' RACE reads through MiXCR, listing each CDR3 protein once. There are about 22,000 distinct CDR3 sequences in the sample; about 2.7% occur only once, and 7.7% lies in the top ten. The time point: sample taken at primary tumor resection. These receptors lack a known antigen. The specimen was lung tumor tissue, collected at surgery. Source of these receptors: a male donor with early-stage non-small cell lung cancer.

This clonotype is deemed medium-sized (0.01 to 0.1%). This chain links TRBV12-3 or TRBV12-4 with TRBJ2-7; maybe TRBD1 (6 bases). V was shortened by 3 bases and J by 3 bases, with 12 bases between the two germline ends. The CDR3 runs to 14 residues. DNA for the CDR3: TGTGCCAGCAGTTTTGGGACAAAGTACTACGAGCAGTACTTC. It yields the protein CASSFGTKYYEQYF.

The rearrangement links TRBV5-1 to TRBJ2-5, with 7 bases identical to TRBD2. The CDR3 consists of 14 residues. The junction had 3 bases not matched to a gene; V was cut back by 0 bases and J by 4 bases. The germline CDR1 and CDR2 sequences are SGHRS and YFSETQ. The CDR3 DNA is TGCGCCAGCAGCTTGGACGCGGGAGTAGAGACCCAGTACTTC. The encoded protein is CASSLDAGVETQYF.

There are many counts of this clonotype. This chain connects TRBV20-1 to TRBJ2-1; 7 bases are shared with TRBD2. The CDR3 length is 14 residues. Germline V lookup: CDR1 DFQATT, CDR2 SNEGSKA (reference sequence). V dropped 3 bases and J dropped 7; count of bases not matched to a gene: 9. The CDR3 protein is CSARPSGLVNEQFF. Here the CDR3 DNA reads TGCAGTGCTAGGCCCAGCGGACTAGTTAATGAGCAGTTCTTC.

This clonotype appeared many times. The chain uses TRBV9 and TRBJ2-7, with 7 nucleotides matching TRBD2. This CDR3 has 14 amino acids. Germline V gives CDR1 SGDLS, CDR2 YYNGEE. The trim removed 0 bases at V and 6 bases at J, leaving 6 bases unmatched. In DNA form, the CDR3 reads TGTGCCAGCAGCGTAGCGGGGGGAGAAGGCGAGCAGTACTTC. Translation: CASSVAGGEGEQYF.

This clonotype was counted at least ten times. The chain couples TRBV18 to TRBJ2-3; 7 bases match TRBD2. The CDR3 is made up of 15 amino acids. Trimming cost V 2 bases and J 5 bases; bases outside gene matches: 7. Germline V CDR1 and CDR2: KGHSH, LQKENI. CDR3 nucleotides: TGTGCCAGCTCACCATTCAGTTTAGCGGGAGATACGCAGTATTTT. Encoded protein: CASSPFSLAGDTQYF.